The next 29 T cell receptor beta chains were all read from a single sample in a study of beta chain features in type 1 diabetes. Isolated RNA was reverse transcribed in full, so expressed TCRB transcripts were sequenced. Repertoires were generated with immunoSEQ multiplex PCR, while TCRdb's copy carries only in-frame clones and drops some. The data contain almost 350,000 clones, around a fifth of them seen just once; the ten biggest clones take up around 0.04%. Source material: naive CD4+ T cells from blood. The origin of the receptors is a woman younger than 30 in good health.

CDR3 region: CASSGGGGATGELFF. DNA for the CDR3: TGTGCCAGCAGCGGGGGGGGAGGTGCCACCGGGGAGCTGTTTTTT. The chain employs TRBV2 and TRBJ2-2; 8 positions agree with TRBD2. Germline V CDR1 and CDR2: SNHLY, FYNNEI. Trimming removed 6 bases from V and 4 bases from J; junction bases left unmatched: 7. The CDR3 is 15 residues long. Based on the CDR3 plus reference TRBV2 and TRBJ2-2, the full variable domain is EPEVTQTPSHQVTQMGQEVILRCVPISNHLYFYWYRQILGQKVEFLVSFYNNEISEKSEIFDDQFSVERPDGSNFTLKIRSTKLEDSAMYFCASSGGGGATGELFFGEGSRLTVL.

The rearrangement uses TRBV30 and TRBJ1-4, with 7 bases matching TRBD1. Germline V gene data show CDR1 as GTSNPN and CDR2 as SVGIG (reference sequence). V shed 6 bases and J 5 bases; nucleotides not matched to a gene: 9. This CDR3 is built from 14 residues. CDR3 nucleotide sequence: TGTGCCTGTAACCGAGGGGGCATCAATGAAAAACTGTTTTTT. As protein: CACNRGGINEKLFF.

J is TRBJ1-1 and V is TRBV14; D possibly corresponds to TRBD1 (6 bases). This CDR3 has 13 residues. Trimming removed 5 bases from V and 11 bases from J, with 18 bases in between. CDR1 is SGHDN and CDR2 is FVKESK in the germline V gene. The DNA of the CDR3 is TGTGCCAGCAGCGTCGCCCCACAGGGTAGGGCTTTCTTT. It codes for CASSVAPQGRAFF.

This clone was recorded once. This chain links TRBV27 with TRBJ1-5, with D perhaps matching TRBD1 (5 bases). The ends were cut back, 6 bases at V and 15 bases at J, with 21 bases in the middle. Germline V CDR1 and CDR2: MNHEY, SMNVEV (reference sequence). The CDR3 is 13 residues long. The DNA for the CDR3 is TGTGCCAGCAGCCCTGAGGCGGGACGGGCATGGCATTTT. Translated, it gives CASSPEAGRAWHF.

This clone was picked up a small number of times. V is TRBV9 and J is TRBJ1-6, with D unresolved. This CDR3 is built from 14 residues. The V gene's germline CDR1 is SGDLS and CDR2 YYNGEE. With 0 bases removed from V and 6 bases from J, the gap between germline ends came to 7 bases. The CDR3: CASSVEQVNSPLHF. The CDR3 nucleotides read TGTGCCAGCAGCGTAGAGCAGGTTAATTCACCCCTCCACTTT.

This clone was seen more than once but under ten times. The chain is built from TRBV7-8 and TRBJ2-3; no clear D. Looked up from germline, CDR1 is SGHVS and CDR2 is FQNEAQ. V was trimmed by 4 bases and J by 11 bases, leaving 13 bases between them. The length of the CDR3 is 12 residues. The CDR3 loop reads CASSSTLGMQYF. The CDR3 bases are TGTGCCAGCAGCTCGACTCTAGGCATGCAGTATTTT.

This clone was seen more than once but under ten times. The CDR3 protein is CASSRGPSGANVLTF. CDR3 sequence (DNA): TGTGCCAGCTCACGGGGGCCCTCTGGGGCCAACGTCCTGACTTTC. The chain links TRBV18 to TRBJ2-6, with a tentative D call TRBD1 (6 bases). The CDR3 sequence is 15 residues long. Trimming took off 4 bases at V and 0 bases at J, with 7 bases between the two ends. Germline CDR1 is KGHSH and CDR2 is LQKENI. The complete variable domain, with remaining parts taken from reference TRBV18 and TRBJ2-6, reads NAGVMQNPRHLVRRRGQEARLRCSPMKGHSHVYWYRQLPEEGLKFMVYLQKENIIDESGMPKERFSAEFPKEGPSILRIQQVVRGDSAAYFCASSRGPSGANVLTFGAGSRLTVL.

This clone was observed a handful of times. The chain couples TRBV19 to TRBJ2-5; D may be TRBD1 (6 bases). CDR1 and CDR2 from the germline V gene are LNHDA and SQIVND (reference sequence). This CDR3 comprises 11 residues. Trimming pared 7 bases from V and 4 bases from J, leaving 7 bases between. CDR3 sequence (DNA): TGTGCCAGTAAACAGGGAGAGACCCAGTACTTC. Translated, it gives CASKQGETQYF.

A few counts support this clone. The rearrangement links TRBV7-2 to TRBJ2-3, with D maybe TRBD1 (6 bases). Per the germline V gene, CDR1 is SGHTA and CDR2 is FQGNSA. V shed 7 bases and J shed 5 bases, with 13 bases lying between them. The CDR3 covers 13 residues. In DNA, the CDR3 is TGTGCCAGCAATTTATCAGGGGAAGATACGCAGTATTTT. As protein: CASNLSGEDTQYF. The variable domain in full, completed from reference TRBV7-2 and TRBJ2-3, reads GAGVSQSPSNKVTEKGKDVELRCDPISGHTALYWYRQSLGQGLEFLIYFQGNSAPDKSGLPSDRFSAERTGGSVSTLTIQRTQQEDSAVYLCASNLSGEDTQYFGPGTRLTVL.

A few counts support this clone. V and J are TRBV29-1 and TRBJ1-1, with D possibly matching TRBD1 (5 bases). The V gene lost 7 bases and the J gene lost 1 base, with 13 bases spanning the gap. The CDR3 is 13 residues long. In germline, CDR1 is SQVTM, CDR2 ANQGSEA. This chain's CDR3 is CSALPQGNTEAFF. Written as DNA, the CDR3 is TGCAGCGCCCTACCCCAGGGGAACACTGAAGCTTTCTTT.

Comments on this clone: Other nucleotide sequences in the sample specify the same CDR3. The chain employs TRBV5-1 and TRBJ1-1, with D unclear. The CDR3 is 13 amino acids. Trimming removed 1 base at V and 1 base at J, with 5 bases between. Germline assignment: CDR1 SGHRS and CDR2 YFSETQ. The CDR3 sequence is CASSLSENTEAFF. The CDR3 coding sequence is TGCGCCAGCAGCTTGAGCGAGAACACTGAAGCTTTCTTT. Using reference TRBV5-1 and TRBJ1-1 for the parts outside the CDR3, the full variable domain is KAGVTQTPRYLIKTRGQQVTLSCSPISGHRSVSWYQQTPGQGLQFLFEYFSETQRNKGNFPGRFSGRQFSNSRSEMNVSTLELGDSALYLCASSLSENTEAFFGQGTRLTVV.

V and J are TRBV5-1 and TRBJ2-5; the match to TRBD2 covers 15 bases. Looked up from germline, CDR1 is SGHRS and CDR2 is YFSETQ. The J segment lost 0 bases and the V segment lost 3 bases, leaving 3 bases of the junction unmatched. This CDR3 is 17 amino acids long. The CDR3 DNA is TGCGCCAGCAGCTCAGGGACTAGCGGGAGGTACCAAGAGACCCAGTACTTC. This translates into CASSSGTSGRYQETQYF.

The chain recombines TRBV4-2 with TRBJ2-7; perhaps TRBD1 as D (6 bases). With 1 base removed from V and 0 bases from J, the gap between germline ends came to 13 bases. The V gene's germline CDR1 is LGHNA and CDR2 YNFKEQ. The CDR3 sequence is 16 residues long. The CDR3 sequence: CASSQVDSKISYEQYF. The DNA of the CDR3 is TGTGCCAGCAGCCAAGTGGACAGCAAAATCTCCTACGAGCAGTACTTC.

This clone was picked up a small number of times. The chain joins TRBV6-9 to TRBJ2-1; 7 nucleotides line up with TRBD2. The V gene end was trimmed by 2 bases and the J gene end by 0 bases; junction bases not matched to a gene: 10. CDR3 size: 18 residues. Germline CDR1 reads MNHGY; CDR2 reads SVAAGI. CDR3 in amino acids: CASSYVARRGSSYNEQFF. For the CDR3, the DNA is TGTGCCAGCAGTTATGTCGCCAGGCGGGGGAGCTCCTACAATGAGCAGTTCTTC.

This clone was seen more than once but under ten times. The chain employs TRBV7-9 and TRBJ2-5, with TRBD2 identical over 9 bases. Losses at the gene ends were 3 bases for V and 3 bases for J; bases not matched to a gene: 5. The CDR3 covers 15 residues. CDR1 is SEHNR and CDR2 is FQNEAQ in the germline V gene (reference sequence). This chain's CDR3 is CASSFTSGLKETQYF. Here the CDR3 DNA reads TGTGCCAGCAGCTTTACTAGCGGGCTCAAAGAGACCCAGTACTTC.

V and J are TRBV29-1 and TRBJ2-1, with 12 nucleotides matching TRBD1. CDR3 size: 14 residues. J lost 9 bases, V lost 2 bases, and 5 bases had no gene match. CDR1 is SQVTM, CDR2 ANQGSEA, per germline. The CDR3 is CSVESGTGGIEQFF. CDR3 sequence (DNA): TGCAGCGTTGAAAGCGGGACAGGGGGCATTGAGCAGTTCTTC.

The gene calls are TRBV7-3 and TRBJ2-5; 8 positions match TRBD1. Germline V gives CDR1 SGHTA, CDR2 FQGTGA. The CDR3 runs 15 residues. The ends lost 4 bases at V and 2 bases at J; junction bases unmatched: 6. CDR3 in amino acids: CASSYRGFPQETQYF. As DNA, the CDR3 is TGTGCCAGCAGCTACAGGGGGTTCCCTCAAGAGACCCAGTACTTC.

This clone was recorded a few times. The same CDR3 arises from other DNA sequences in this sample as well. The chain has TRBV5-1 and TRBJ1-5; 10 bases match TRBD1. The CDR3 totals 14 residues. The V gene's germline CDR1 is SGHRS and CDR2 YFSETQ. V was clipped by 4 bases and J by 5 bases; unmatched bases: 3. In DNA, the CDR3 is TGCGCCAGCAGCCCCGGGACAGGGGATCAGCCCCAGCATTTT. Translation: CASSPGTGDQPQHF.

There are a few counts of this clone. The chain recombines TRBV28 with TRBJ1-4; 7 bases are shared with TRBD1. Germline CDR1 and CDR2: MDHEN and SYDVKM. This CDR3 has 13 residues. The V and J ends lost 7 bases and 5 bases, in that order; junction bases with no gene match: 4. In DNA form, the CDR3 reads TGTGCCAGCACGGGCAGGGGGAATGAAAAACTGTTTTTT. This encodes CASTGRGNEKLFF.

This clone was detected a few times. The V and J genes are TRBV10-3 and TRBJ1-6; the D gene is possibly TRBD1 (6 bases). This CDR3 spans 13 amino acids. Germline V gives CDR1 ENHRY, CDR2 SYGVKD. The germline V and J ends were trimmed by 3 bases and 8 bases, with 8 bases remaining between them. CDR3 sequence reads: CAISDNRDSPLHF. In DNA form, the CDR3 reads TGTGCCATCAGTGACAACAGGGATTCACCCCTCCACTTT.

V is TRBV28 and J is TRBJ2-7; TRBD2 agrees at 8 bases. Germline-derived CDR1 and CDR2 are MDHEN and SYDVKM. The CDR3 covers 15 residues. V lost 8 bases, J lost 6 bases, and 15 bases stayed unmatched. CDR3 bases: TGTGCCAGCGCAACCCGGGCGGGGGGCGGGCCCGAGCAGTACTTC. This codes for CASATRAGGGPEQYF.

This clone showed up just a few times. The chain links TRBV7-2 to TRBJ2-5, with 7 bases identical to TRBD2. Germline CDR1 SGHTA, CDR2 FQGNSA. V gave up 1 base and J gave up 4 bases; unmatched junction bases: 6. The CDR3 consists of 15 residues. The CDR3 protein is CASSLGLPGGETQYF. CDR3 in DNA: TGTGCCAGCAGCTTAGGACTCCCGGGGGGAGAGACCCAGTACTTC. The full variable domain, with the rest looked up from reference TRBV7-2 and TRBJ2-5, is GAGVSQSPSNKVTEKGKDVELRCDPISGHTALYWYRQSLGQGLEFLIYFQGNSAPDKSGLPSDRFSAERTGGSVSTLTIQRTQQEDSAVYLCASSLGLPGGETQYFGPGTRLLVL.

Note on this clone: Other DNA sequences in this specimen translate into the identical CDR3. The chain is built from TRBV7-9 and TRBJ1-5; 9 positions agree with TRBD1. After removal of 5 bases from V and 4 bases from J, the junction contained 3 bases not matched to a gene. Germline V gene data show CDR1 as SEHNR and CDR2 as FQNEAQ (reference sequence). This CDR3 is 14 amino acids long. CDR3 sequence: CASSPDRGNQPQHF. The CDR3 DNA is TGTGCCAGCAGCCCGGACAGGGGAAATCAGCCCCAGCATTTT. The variable domain in full, completed from reference TRBV7-9 and TRBJ1-5, reads DTGVSQNPRHKITKRGQNVTFRCDPISEHNRLYWYRQTLGQGPEFLTYFQNEAQLEKSRLLSDRFSAERPKGSFSTLEIQRTEQGDSAMYLCASSPDRGNQPQHFGDGTRLSIL.

V and J are TRBV30 and TRBJ1-1; 7 bases align to TRBD1. The CDR3 contains 15 residues. J lost 3 bases, V lost 4 bases, and 11 bases had no gene match. CDR1 and CDR2 from the germline V gene are GTSNPN and SVGIG (reference sequence). The CDR3 is CAWKNTGTEYTEAFF. As DNA, the CDR3 is TGTGCCTGGAAAAACACCGGGACAGAGTACACTGAAGCTTTCTTT.

The chain has TRBV9 and TRBJ2-1, with TRBD2 matching 10 bases. The CDR3 sequence is 16 residues long. The germline CDR1 and CDR2 sequences are SGDLS and YYNGEE. Germline trimming cut 3 bases from V and 4 bases from J; bases unmatched to any gene: 7. The CDR3: CASSGGGTSEYNEQFF. The CDR3 nucleotides read TGTGCCAGCAGCGGGGGGGGGACTAGCGAGTACAATGAGCAGTTCTTC. The full variable domain, completed using reference TRBV9 and TRBJ2-1, is DSGVTQTPKHLITATGQRVTLRCSPRSGDLSVYWYQQSLDQGLQFLIQYYNGEERAKGNILERFSAQQFPDLHSELNLSSLELGDSALYFCASSGGGTSEYNEQFFGPGTRLTVL.

This clone was counted only a few times. V is TRBV10-3 and J is TRBJ2-3, with 8 bases identical to TRBD1. V was clipped by 1 base and J by 3 bases; unmatched bases: 6. CDR1 ENHRY and CDR2 SYGVKD come from the germline V gene. The CDR3 extends over 16 amino acids. CDR3 DNA: TGTGCCATCAGTGAGTGGAGCAGGGGGCGAACAGATACGCAGTATTTT. Translated: CAISEWSRGRTDTQYF.

This clone was observed a handful of times. The chain uses TRBV6-6 and TRBJ1-5, with a weak D call TRBD1 (5 bases). Trimming left V 6 bases short and J 8 bases short, with 14 bases between. CDR1 and CDR2 from the germline V gene are MNHNY and SVGAGI (reference sequence). The CDR3 consists of 13 residues. The CDR3 region has the DNA TGTGCCAGCAGCGGACAACGGGTGGAGCCCCAGCATTTT. Translation: CASSGQRVEPQHF.

This sequence joins TRBV19 and TRBJ1-2; D is unclear. The germline V and J ends were trimmed by 2 bases and 8 bases, with 6 bases remaining between them. There are 11 residues in the CDR3. Looked up from germline, CDR1 is LNHDA and CDR2 is SQIVND (reference sequence). As DNA, the CDR3 is TGTGCCAGTAGTATATCTGGCGGCTACACCTTC. Translating gives CASSISGGYTF. Combining the CDR3 with reference TRBV19 and TRBJ1-2 gives the whole variable domain DGGITQSPKYLFRKEGQNVTLSCEQNLNHDAMYWYRQDPGQGLRLIYYSQIVNDFQKGDIAEGYSVSREKKESFPLTVTSAQKNPTAFYLCASSISGGYTFGSGTRLTVV.

Written as DNA, the CDR3 is TGCGCCAGCAGCTCACTAGCGGGAGCGGGGGAGCAGTACTTC. This translates into CASSSLAGAGEQYF. The chain combines TRBV5-1 with TRBJ2-7; 11 positions agree with TRBD2. There are 14 residues in the CDR3. Germline V gives CDR1 SGHRS, CDR2 YFSETQ. After removal of 3 bases from V and 7 bases from J, the junction contained 6 bases not matched to a gene.